The 20 T cell receptor beta chains reported below all come from one sample, sequenced in a study of identifying expanded T cells in peripheral blood. TCRdb keeps only in-frame clones here, not all; method: immunoSEQ multiplex PCR. The sample holds approximately 130,000 clones, about 88% seen once. Material for sequencing was blood. These receptors were taken from a person aged 18 to 70 in good health.

Comments on this clone: Since the CDR3 does not end with the conserved phenylalanine or tryptophan, this likely comes from a read error. It is unclear where the CDR3 begins or ends on the DNA, so no DNA is shown, and the CDR3 is as TCRdb lists it. V gene TRBV2 combines with J gene TRBJ1-1; no check of the table's D call, TRBD1, against the DNA was made. The length of the CDR3 is 11 amino acids, counting both ends. Per germline, CDR1 SNHLY and CDR2 FYNNEI. CDR3 amino acids: CASSRDSNTEA.

The chain carries TRBV4-1 and TRBJ2-3; the D is unclear. Per the germline V gene, CDR1 is MGHRA and CDR2 is YSYEKL. The CDR3 spans 14 residues. Trimming left V 4 bases short and J 5 bases short, with 13 bases between. The CDR3 sequence: CASSPLPPEDTQYF. CDR3 nucleotides: TGCGCCAGCAGCCCCTTGCCCCCCGAAGATACGCAGTATTTT.

The chain employs TRBV19 and TRBJ2-7; TRBD1 or TRBD2 may be the D gene (6 bases each). The CDR3 consists of 15 residues. The V end lost 6 bases, the J end lost 4 bases, and 19 bases lay between the germline ends. Germline V CDR1 and CDR2: LNHDA, SQIVND (reference sequence). This CDR3 reads CASRTWGDNQYEQYF. As DNA, the CDR3 is TGTGCCAGTAGAACCTGGGGGGACAACCAGTACGAGCAGTACTTC.

The rearrangement joins TRBV29-1 to TRBJ2-2; 12 bases agree with TRBD2. The V gene end was trimmed by 6 bases and the J gene end by 4 bases; junction bases not matched to a gene: 9. Germline V gives CDR1 SQVTM, CDR2 ANQGSEA. The CDR3 covers 16 residues. The CDR3 is CSVGLAGRHVTGELFF. Written as DNA, the CDR3 is TGCAGCGTCGGACTAGCGGGGCGACATGTCACCGGGGAGCTGTTTTTT.

Concerning this clone itself: Relative to the germline gene, one junction end is altered; a read error may explain this. V usage is TRBV5-6 and J usage is TRBJ2-1; D is undetermined. The CDR3 consists of 12 residues. From germline, CDR1 is SGHDT and CDR2 YYEEEE. CDR3: CASSLIYTEQFF. CDR3 sequence (DNA): TGTGCCAGCAGCTTGATTTACACTGAGCAGTTCTTC.

J is TRBJ2-5 and V is TRBV5-4; 10 nucleotides align to TRBD2. The CDR3 contains 16 residues. The germline gives CDR1 SGHNT, CDR2 YYREEE (reference sequence). Unmatched junction bases numbered 11, after V lost 4 bases and J lost 5 bases. The CDR3 sequence: CASSTAASGGYETQYF. CDR3 coding DNA: TGTGCCAGCAGCACGGCGGCTAGCGGGGGATATGAGACCCAGTACTTC.

This sequence joins TRBV5-6 and TRBJ2-7; D is uncertain. CDR3 length equals 12 residues. Trimming left V 4 bases short and J 3 bases short, with 8 bases between. CDR1 is SGHDT, CDR2 YYEEEE, per germline. The CDR3 DNA reads as TGTGCCAGCAGCCCCCGAGGCTACGAGCAGTACTTC. Protein: CASSPRGYEQYF.

This CDR3 reads CASSLGVVDEQYF. In DNA form, the CDR3 reads TGTGCCAGCAGCTTAGGGGTGGTAGACGAGCAGTACTTC. The V and J genes are TRBV7-9 and TRBJ2-7; unclear D gene. CDR1 and CDR2 from the germline V gene are SEHNR and FQNEAQ (reference sequence). Trimming cost V 1 base and J 5 bases, with 9 bases left between them. The CDR3 contains 13 residues.

The rearrangement uses TRBV11-3 and TRBJ2-5; D is uncertain. The CDR3 has 9 amino acids. Germline V gene data show CDR1 as SGHNT and CDR2 as YENEEA. V was clipped by 8 bases and J by 5 bases, with 3 bases between them. The CDR3 nucleotides are TGTGCCAGCTCGGAGACCCAGTACTTC. Protein product: CASSETQYF.

This chain links TRBV7-8 with TRBJ2-5, with 14 nucleotides matching TRBD2. There are 16 residues in the CDR3. Germline lookup yields CDR1 SGHVS and CDR2 FQNEAQ. The J segment lost 4 bases and the V segment lost 5 bases, leaving 6 bases of the junction unmatched. In DNA form, the CDR3 reads TGTGCCAGCAGCCAAGGACTAGCGGGAGGCGGAGAGACCCAGTACTTC. This translates into CASSQGLAGGGETQYF.

This chain joins TRBV5-4 and TRBJ2-3, with D perhaps given as TRBD1 or TRBD2 (5 bases each). CDR3 length equals 15 residues. Trimming shortened V by 5 bases and J by 1 base, and 14 bases separated the two germline ends. CDR1 SGHNT and CDR2 YYREEE come from the germline V gene (reference sequence). The CDR3 is CASRPKRDGTDTQYF. DNA for the CDR3: TGTGCCAGCAGGCCGAAACGGGACGGCACAGATACGCAGTATTTT.

The chain employs TRBV2 and TRBJ2-5, with TRBD2 matching 8 bases. V lost 6 bases, J lost 4 bases, and 13 bases stayed unmatched. This CDR3 comprises 16 residues. Germline CDR1 is SNHLY and CDR2 is FYNNEI. The CDR3 loop is CASRPGTGRASETQYF. DNA for the CDR3: TGTGCCAGCAGGCCCGGTACCGGGAGGGCCTCAGAGACCCAGTACTTC.

V is TRBV6-4 and J is TRBJ2-3; possible D gene TRBD2, 5 bases. Germline V gene sequence: CDR1 MRHNA, CDR2 SNTAGT. Deletions cut 6 bases from V and 6 bases from J, with 10 bases between. The CDR3 loop spans 12 amino acids. This chain's CDR3 is CASRGEGDTQYF. For the CDR3, the DNA is TGTGCCAGCAGGGGAGAAGGGGATACGCAGTATTTT.

The genes are TRBV6-1 and TRBJ2-7; perhaps TRBD2 as D (5 bases). The CDR3 consists of 15 residues. Trimming shortened V by 4 bases and J by 0 bases, and 13 bases separated the two germline ends. Germline V gene sequence: CDR1 MNHNS, CDR2 SASEGT. CDR3 bases: TGTGCCAGCAGTGGTCTGTCGGGAAACTCCTACGAGCAGTACTTC. Encoded protein: CASSGLSGNSYEQYF.

V and J are TRBV5-1 and TRBJ1-3, with 8 bases lining up with TRBD1. V shed 0 bases, J shed 0 bases, and the junction held 2 bases outside the gene matches. Germline loops: CDR1 SGHRS, CDR2 YFSETQ. The CDR3 extends over 16 amino acids. CDR3 DNA: TGCGCCAGCAGCTTGGGAGGACAGGGCTCTGGAAACACCATATATTTT. It yields the protein CASSLGGQGSGNTIYF. Based on the CDR3 plus reference TRBV5-1 and TRBJ1-3, the full variable domain is KAGVTQTPRYLIKTRGQQVTLSCSPISGHRSVSWYQQTPGQGLQFLFEYFSETQRNKGNFPGRFSGRQFSNSRSEMNVSTLELGDSALYLCASSLGGQGSGNTIYFGEGSWLTVV.

This clone was found a few times. Within the sample, other DNA sequences also encode this same CDR3. This chain links TRBV18 with TRBJ2-1; D is unresolved. The CDR3 runs 12 residues. Deletions cut 3 bases from V and 6 bases from J, with 6 bases between. Germline CDR1 reads KGHSH; CDR2 reads LQKENI. The CDR3 bases are TGTGCCAGCTCACCCCTAGGCAATGAGCAGTTCTTC. This translates into CASSPLGNEQFF.

This chain uses TRBV28 with TRBJ1-2, with D hard to call. Trimming removed 5 bases from V and 7 bases from J, with 14 bases in between. Germline-derived CDR1 and CDR2 are MDHEN and SYDVKM. The CDR3 consists of 13 residues. The CDR3 spells CASSASRAGGYTF. The CDR3 DNA reads as TGTGCCAGCAGTGCCTCTCGGGCTGGTGGCTACACCTTC.

V usage is TRBV7-3 and J usage is TRBJ2-2, with D tentatively TRBD2 (6 bases). CDR3 length: 17 amino acids. In germline, CDR1 is SGHTA, CDR2 FQGTGA. The ends were cut back, 2 bases at V and 4 bases at J, with 17 bases in the middle. The CDR3 loop is CASSLPTVSGGTGELFF. In DNA form, the CDR3 reads TGTGCCAGCAGCTTACCCACGGTGTCCGGGGGCACCGGGGAGCTGTTTTTT.

DNA of the CDR3: TGTGCCAGCAGTGAGGCGGGAGGAATACCCGGGGAGCTGTTTTTT. Translating gives CASSEAGGIPGELFF. The chain recombines TRBV2 with TRBJ2-2, with TRBD2 identical over 8 bases. The V and J ends lost 3 bases and 6 bases, in that order; junction bases with no gene match: 6. The CDR3 is made up of 15 amino acids. The germline V gene has CDR1 SNHLY and CDR2 FYNNEI. Based on the CDR3 plus reference TRBV2 and TRBJ2-2, the full variable domain is EPEVTQTPSHQVTQMGQEVILRCVPISNHLYFYWYRQILGQKVEFLVSFYNNEISEKSEIFDDQFSVERPDGSNFTLKIRSTKLEDSAMYFCASSEAGGIPGELFFGEGSRLTVL.

V gene TRBV4-3 combines with J gene TRBJ1-5; 7 nucleotides line up with TRBD1. The germline CDR1 and CDR2 sequences are LGHNA and YSLEER. The CDR3 loop spans 18 amino acids. Losses at the gene ends were 0 bases for V and 2 bases for J; bases not matched to a gene: 10. CDR3 amino acids: CASSQDYWEGAGNQPQHF. The CDR3, as DNA: TGCGCCAGCAGCCAAGATTATTGGGAGGGGGCTGGCAATCAGCCCCAGCATTTT.